The rows below give T cell receptor beta chains drawn from one sample of a study of identical twins. TCRdb processed the 5' RACE reads anew with MiXCR; each CDR3 protein has one entry. The data show approximately 700,000 distinct CDR3 sequences, with about 20% seen just once and under 15% held by the top ten. These same data were also listed under a study on T cells expressing NK-cell markers.

Sequenced material: PBMCs. These receptors were obtained from a young woman in good health. The CDR3 runs from the conserved cysteine through the conserved F or W. A D gene is named only where the DNA matches it firmly. Size tells how often a clone was seen (once, few, many) or the class of an expanded clone, and some rows leave it out.

d_call j_call v_call clone_size cdr3_nt cdr3_aa
NA TRBJ2-1 TRBV6-1 NA TGTGCCAGCAGAGCGACTAGTGGGGCCGATGAGCAGTTCTTC CASRATSGADEQFF
TRBD1 TRBJ1-2 TRBV6-5 NA TGTGCCAGCAGTTATTCCGGGACAGAATATCCTTATGGCTACACCTTC CASSYSGTEYPYGYTF
TRBD1 TRBJ2-7 TRBV20-1 NA TGCAGTGCTAGAGATCGCGAGACAGGGTTTTCCTACGAGCAGTACTTC CSARDRETGFSYEQYF
NA TRBJ2-5 TRBV20-1 NA TGCAGTGCTAGAGACCTAGGTGAAAGCCCCAGGGAGACCCAGTACTTC CSARDLGESPRETQYF
TRBD1 TRBJ1-1 TRBV29-1 NA TGCAGCGTTGAGCCAAGGGGGCGCAATGAAGCTTTCTTT CSVEPRGRNEAFF
NA TRBJ2-3 TRBV20-1 NA TGCAGTGCTAGGACCCCACGGGAGTCCACAGATACGCAGTATTTT CSARTPRESTDTQYF
NA TRBJ1-2 TRBV7-9 few TGTGCCAGCAGCCCGAGCGCTTGGGGGCAGAGCGTCGATGGCTACACCTTC CASSPSAWGQSVDGYTF
TRBD1 TRBJ2-2 TRBV5-1 few TGCGCCAGCAGCTTGAAGAGGACAGGGGGTCCGGACACCGGGGAGCTGTTTTTT CASSLKRTGGPDTGELFF
NA TRBJ1-6 TRBV5-5 NA TGTGCCAGCAGCACACCAAATTCACCCCTCCACTTT CASSTPNSPLHF
NA TRBJ2-3 TRBV5-1 many TGTGCCAGCAGCTTAACGAGCCCAGATACGCAGTATTTT CASSLTSPDTQYF
NA TRBJ2-1 TRBV24-1 few TGTGCCACCAGTGACCGGACCCCCAATGAGCAGTTCTTC CATSDRTPNEQFF
TRBD1 TRBJ2-7 TRBV7-2 many TGTGCCAGCAGCTTTCGTACAGGGGATTACGAGCAGTACTTC CASSFRTGDYEQYF
NA TRBJ2-5 TRBV7-2 few TGTGCCAGCAGCTTAGAAGCACGAGCGACCCAGTACTTC CASSLEARATQYF
TRBD2 TRBJ2-1 TRBV12-3/TRBV12-4 few TGTGCCAGCAGGGCGGGGACTAGCGGGAGGGCCGATGAGCAGTTCTTC CASRAGTSGRADEQFF
TRBD1 TRBJ2-6 TRBV6-5 NA TGTGCCAGCGTTAGACAGGGAGTCCCTGGGGCCAACGTCCTGACTTTC CASVRQGVPGANVLTF
TRBD1 TRBJ2-5 TRBV20-1 NA TGCAGTGCGGGCCTGGCCGGACAGGTGGGCGAGACCCAGTACTTC CSAGLAGQVGETQYF
TRBD1 TRBJ1-2 TRBV6-1 NA TGTGCCAGCAGTGAAACAGGGGTGAGAGGCTACACCTTC CASSETGVRGYTF
NA TRBJ2-7 TRBV11-2 few TGTGCCAGCAGCGTACCTCCGGGGACCTACGAGCAGTACTTC CASSVPPGTYEQYF
NA TRBJ1-2 TRBV6-1 NA TGTGCCAGCAGTGAAAAAGGGTACCACTATGGCTACACCTTC CASSEKGYHYGYTF
TRBD1 TRBJ1-1 TRBV12-3/TRBV12-4 few TGTGCCAGCAGTCCATCCCGGGGAGGGGGCGGCGCTGAAGCTTTCTTT CASSPSRGGGGAEAFF
NA TRBJ2-3 TRBV20-1 few TGCAGTGCTAGAGATCGGCGCCTCACAGATACGCAGTATTTT CSARDRRLTDTQYF
NA TRBJ1-5 TRBV27 few TGTGCCAGCAGTCTCTTTGGACGGAGCAATCAGCCCCAGCATTTT CASSLFGRSNQPQHF
NA TRBJ2-2 TRBV12-3/TRBV12-4 NA TGTGCCAGCAGTTTATATTCATTGTCCGTGGAAACCGGGGAGCTGTTTTTT CASSLYSLSVETGELFF
NA TRBJ2-2 TRBV11-2 NA TGTGCCAGCAGCTTAAACCAGCGGGCCACCGGGGAGCTGTTTTTT CASSLNQRATGELFF
TRBD1 TRBJ2-7 TRBV4-2 NA TGTGCCAGCAGCCGAGTATTAGGACAGGGGGCTGGCGAGCAGTACTTC CASSRVLGQGAGEQYF
NA TRBJ2-1 TRBV29-1 few TGCAGCGTTGAAAAGGGCTACAATGAGCAGTTCTTC CSVEKGYNEQFF
NA TRBJ2-7 TRBV20-1 NA TGCAGTGCTAGAGATGTGGGGAGCTCCTACGAGCAGTACTTC CSARDVGSSYEQYF
NA TRBJ2-5 TRBV15 NA TGTGCCACCAGCAGAGACAGGGAAGAGACCCAGTACTTC CATSRDREETQYF
TRBD2 TRBJ2-5 TRBV12-3/TRBV12-4 NA TGTGCCAGCAGTTGGGCGGGGGGCCCGACGGGGGAGACCCAGTACTTC CASSWAGGPTGETQYF
TRBD2 TRBJ2-1 TRBV10-3 NA TGTGCCTACCTAGCGGACTCCTACAATGAGCAGTTCTTC CAYLADSYNEQFF
NA TRBJ2-1 TRBV6-9 NA TGTGCCAGCAGTTCCCGCTCCGAGCAGTTCTTC CASSSRSEQFF
NA TRBJ2-3 TRBV7-2 NA TGTGCCAGCAGCCCGACCGGTGCACTGGATACGCAGTATTTT CASSPTGALDTQYF
NA TRBJ2-7 TRBV10-3 NA TGTGCCATCACCGACAACCCCTACGAGCAGTACTTC CAITDNPYEQYF
NA TRBJ2-1 TRBV9 NA TGTGCCAGCAGCGGTGCCCCCTACAATGAGCAGTTCTTC CASSGAPYNEQFF
NA TRBJ2-6 TRBV5-1 NA TGCGCCAGCAGTAACCAGGGCTCTGGGGCCAACGTCCTGACTTTC CASSNQGSGANVLTF
NA TRBJ1-1 TRBV10-3 few TGTGCCATCAGTGAGGAACAGAACACTGAAGCTTTCTTT CAISEEQNTEAFF
TRBD2 TRBJ2-5 TRBV6-1 few TGTGCCAGCACCGGGGGGGGACCTTGGGAGACCCAGTACTTC CASTGGGPWETQYF
NA TRBJ2-1 TRBV29-1 NA TGCAGCGTTCTACAGGGCAATGAGCAGTTCTTC CSVLQGNEQFF
NA TRBJ1-4 TRBV5-1 NA TGCGCCAGCAGCACGGGGGCGCAGGCAACTAATGAAAAACTGTTTTTT CASSTGAQATNEKLFF
TRBD1 TRBJ2-2 TRBV12-3/TRBV12-4 few TGTGCCAGCAGCACACCCAGGGGGATGAACACCGGGGAGCTGTTTTTT CASSTPRGMNTGELFF
TRBD2 TRBJ2-7 TRBV10-3 few TGTGCCATCAGTGAGTCGGGACTAGCGGGACACGAGCAGTACTTC CAISESGLAGHEQYF